This paragraph reports one T cell receptor (beta chain). This specimen comes from a study of blood T cell repertoires in COVID-19. Method: immunoSEQ multiplex PCR; TCRdb's copy keeps in-frame clones and lacks some. In the table there are 150,000 to 200,000 clones, about 80% of which are singletons. This CDR3 is 14 amino acids long. After removal of 8 bases from V and 4 bases from J, the junction contained 8 bases not matched to a gene. Looked up from germline, CDR1 is MNHEY and CDR2 is SMNVEV (reference sequence). The chain uses TRBV27 and TRBJ1-2; TRBD1 aligns across 9 bases. This receptor was obtained from a woman aged 55-69 years with acute COVID-19. The sequencing sample was made of PBMCs or T cells enriched from blood (not recorded which). The CDR3 loop is CASSRSDRGYGYTF. CDR3 nucleotide sequence: TGTGCCAGCTCAAGGTCGGACAGGGGCTATGGCTACACCTTC.